The 16 T cell receptor beta chains below were found in one sample sequenced in a study of T cells in Graves' hyperthyroidism and ophthalmopathy. Using RNA transcripts as the source, TCR beta CDR3 regions were amplified. HTBI primers were the set used in a first-round RT-PCR of the TCR CDR3. Each CDR3 protein is one row after TCRdb ran MiXCR on the multiplex PCR reads. This sample yields 550,000 to 850,000 distinct CDR3 sequences, of which about 19% are seen a single time; 15% to 20% belongs to the top ten. What was sequenced was blood. These receptors were taken from a woman aged 50 to 65 with Graves' hyperthyroidism that later progressed to Graves' ophthalmopathy.

The CDR3 loop is CASSWYNANTGELFF. The CDR3 DNA reads TGTGCCAGCAGCTGGTATAACGCGAACACCGGGGAGCTGTTTTTT. The gene calls are TRBV7-6 and TRBJ2-2; D not resolved. V shed 4 bases and J shed 0 bases, with 9 bases lying between them. CDR1 and CDR2 (germline): SGHVS, FNYEAQ. CDR3 length: 15 residues. Using reference TRBV7-6 and TRBJ2-2 for the parts outside the CDR3, the full variable domain is GAGVSQSPRYKVTKRGQDVALRCDPISGHVSLYWYRQALGQGPEFLTYFNYEAQQDKSGLPNDRFSAERPEGSISTLTIQRTEQRDSAMYRCASSWYNANTGELFFGEGSRLTVL.

This clonotype was observed at least ten times. This chain connects TRBV7-3 to TRBJ2-3, with a tentative D call TRBD1 (6 bases). CDR1 is SGHTA and CDR2 is FQGTGA in the germline V gene. The V gene lost 5 bases and the J gene lost 8 bases, with 20 bases spanning the gap. The CDR3 spans 15 residues. The chain's CDR3 is CASSPQGKDVGTQYF. DNA for the CDR3: TGTGCCAGCAGCCCACAGGGCAAGGACGTGGGTACGCAGTATTTT.

This chain connects TRBV10-3 to TRBJ1-1; 11 bases are shared with TRBD1. With 5 bases clipped from V and 5 bases from J, the junction kept 7 bases outside the gene matches. Germline loops: CDR1 ENHRY, CDR2 SYGVKD. CDR3 size: 15 residues. The CDR3 nucleotides are TGTGCCATCAGTCCGGACAGGGGGCGCGGGACTGAAGCTTTCTTT. This codes for CAISPDRGRGTEAFF.

The table lists this clonotype with many counts. This rearrangement joins TRBV7-2 to TRBJ2-1; tentatively, D is TRBD1 or TRBD2 (6 bases each). CDR3 length equals 15 residues. Looked up from germline, CDR1 is SGHTA and CDR2 is FQGNSA. Trimming stripped 1 base from V and 2 bases from J, with 9 bases between. The CDR3 reads CASSLDREAYNEQFF. As DNA, the CDR3 is TGTGCCAGCAGCTTAGACAGGGAGGCCTACAATGAGCAGTTCTTC.

The chain carries TRBV7-9 and TRBJ2-7; the D gene is possibly TRBD1 (5 bases). V was shortened by 5 bases and J by 5 bases, with 22 bases between the two germline ends. The CDR3 covers 16 residues. Germline lookup yields CDR1 SEHNR and CDR2 FQNEAQ (reference sequence). The DNA of the CDR3 is TGTGCCAGCAGCGCCCGGCACCAGGCAGGGATCGACGAGCAGTACTTC. Its translation is CASSARHQAGIDEQYF.

The chain has TRBV5-5 and TRBJ1-5, with D maybe TRBD1 (5 bases). Trimming took 2 bases from V and 2 from J, leaving 14 bases between them. Germline V CDR1 and CDR2: SGHKS, YYEKEE (reference sequence). This CDR3 comprises 16 residues. The CDR3 DNA reads as TGTGCCAGCAGCTTAGGACACAGTGGGGGCAATCAGCCCCAGCATTTT. Amino acids: CASSLGHSGGNQPQHF.

The chain combines TRBV11-2 with TRBJ2-2; 13 positions match TRBD2. Germline V gives CDR1 SGHAT, CDR2 FQNNGV. V was pared by 7 bases and J by 5 bases, with 16 bases of the junction left unmatched. The CDR3 has 19 amino acids. The CDR3 sequence: CASTLAGTSGAWRTGELFF. The DNA of the CDR3 is TGTGCCAGCACCCTAGCCGGGACTAGCGGGGCCTGGCGGACCGGGGAGCTGTTTTTT.

The chain uses TRBV6-1 and TRBJ1-2; D unresolved. The CDR3 length is 14 residues. Germline V gene data show CDR1 as MNHNS and CDR2 as SASEGT. V dropped 7 bases and J dropped 4 bases, with 16 bases sitting between them. CDR3 amino acids: CASTRREGSYGYTF. The CDR3 coding sequence is TGTGCCAGCACCCGGAGGGAGGGAAGCTATGGCTACACCTTC.

This clonotype has at least ten counts. The chain uses TRBV7-9 and TRBJ1-1; D is unclear. V lost 6 bases and J lost 0, with 17 bases in between. Germline V gene data show CDR1 as SEHNR and CDR2 as FQNEAQ (reference sequence). The CDR3 covers 16 residues. CDR3 sequence reads: CASSLPRDTMNTEAFF. For the CDR3, the DNA is TGTGCCAGCAGTTTACCGAGGGATACTATGAACACTGAAGCTTTCTTT.

This clonotype was picked up a small number of times. V and J are TRBV5-1 and TRBJ2-1; 10 bases agree with TRBD2. J was trimmed by 8 bases and V by 6 bases; bases with no gene match: 8. The length of the CDR3 is 14 residues. CDR1 is SGHRS and CDR2 is YFSETQ in the germline V gene. The CDR3 spells CASTLGLAGDEQFF. CDR3 sequence (DNA): TGCGCCAGCACCCTCGGGCTAGCGGGGGATGAGCAGTTCTTC.

The rearrangement uses TRBV7-2 and TRBJ1-2, with D possibly TRBD1 on 6 matching bases. The CDR3 length is 14 residues. Trimming took 3 bases from V and 6 from J, leaving 14 bases between them. CDR1 and CDR2 from the germline V gene are SGHTA and FQGNSA. This CDR3 reads CASSFPGGANGYTF. CDR3 nucleotide sequence: TGTGCCAGCAGCTTTCCGGGGGGCGCGAATGGCTACACCTTC.

This clonotype was counted many times. The V call is TRBV7-3, the J call TRBJ2-7, with no clear D. Germline loops: CDR1 SGHTA, CDR2 FQGTGA. This CDR3 spans 15 amino acids. The V end was cut by 4 bases, the J end by 3 bases, with 16 bases between. The CDR3 sequence: CASSSSVDANYEQYF. The CDR3 bases are TGTGCCAGCAGCTCCTCCGTGGACGCGAACTACGAGCAGTACTTC. Complete variable domain (other parts from reference TRBV7-3 and TRBJ2-7): GAGVSQTPSNKVTEKGKYVELRCDPISGHTALYWYRQSLGQGPEFLIYFQGTGAADDSGLPNDRFFAVRPEGSVSTLKIQRTERGDSAVYLCASSSSVDANYEQYFGPGTRLTVT.

This clonotype was recorded many times. The chain couples TRBV11-2 to TRBJ2-7; 9 nucleotides agree with TRBD2. Looked up from germline, CDR1 is SGHAT and CDR2 is FQNNGV. Germline trimming cut 6 bases from V and 2 bases from J; bases unmatched to any gene: 5. CDR3 length equals 14 residues. The DNA for the CDR3 is TGTGCCAGCAGAGCTAGCGGGGAAACCTACGAGCAGTACTTC. The encoded protein is CASRASGETYEQYF.

The chain combines TRBV19 with TRBJ2-7; 9 bases fit TRBD1. CDR3 length: 15 amino acids. Germline values: CDR1 LNHDA, CDR2 SQIVND (reference sequence). V dropped 3 bases and J dropped 2; count of bases not matched to a gene: 5. The CDR3 here is CASSMQGQGTYEQYF. The CDR3 nucleotides are TGTGCCAGTAGTATGCAGGGACAGGGAACCTACGAGCAGTACTTC.

The rearrangement links TRBV6-2 or TRBV6-3 to TRBJ2-7; D remains ambiguous. From germline, CDR1 is MNHEY and CDR2 SVGEGT. Trimming left V 7 bases short and J 2 bases short, with 15 bases between. CDR3 size: 14 residues. The CDR3 reads CASTLTDRPYEQYF. The CDR3 coding sequence is TGTGCCAGCACCTTGACCGACCGACCCTACGAGCAGTACTTC.

The V gene is TRBV6-4, the J gene TRBJ2-1, with 10 nucleotides matching TRBD2. The V segment lost 5 bases and the J segment 5 bases; nucleotides outside the gene matches: 9. This CDR3 is 16 amino acids long. CDR1 is MRHNA and CDR2 is SNTAGT in the germline V gene. The CDR3 DNA sequence: TGTGCCAGCAGTTATTCCCGGCTAGCGGGGGACAATGAGCAGTTCTTC. Encoded protein: CASSYSRLAGDNEQFF.